This T cell receptor (beta chain) was recorded in a study of Ad26.COV2.S vaccination and SARS-CoV-2 variants. Treatment: some 20 received Ad26.COV2.S at low or high dose, single or two shots; about 5 received placebo; per-sample allocation not given. The samples date from day 63 after the first vaccine or placebo injection. This table comes from immunoSEQ multiplex PCR, and its TCRdb copy is limited to in-frame clones, with some not included. The sample yields 400,000 to 500,000 clones, over 75% seen once. The germline V gene has CDR1 MDHEN and CDR2 SYDVKM. With 6 bases clipped from V and 6 bases from J, the junction kept 5 bases outside the gene matches. This CDR3 has 14 residues.

The rearrangement links TRBV28 to TRBJ1-4, with 9 bases lining up with TRBD1. Material: peripheral blood, obtained in a trial of Ad26.COV2.S vaccine versus placebo. The clonotype was recovered from a person between 18 and 60 years old who received the Ad26.COV2.S COVID-19 vaccine or a placebo. The CDR3 loop reads CASSRDREYEKLFF. CDR3 nucleotide sequence: TGTGCCAGCAGCCGGGACAGGGAATATGAAAAACTGTTTTTT. Drawing the rest from reference TRBV28 and TRBJ1-4, the complete variable domain is DVKVTQSSRYLVKRTGEKVFLECVQDMDHENMFWYRQDPGLGLRLIYFSYDVKMKEKGDIPEGYSVSREKKERFSLILESASTNQTSMYLCASSRDREYEKLFFGSGTQLSVL.